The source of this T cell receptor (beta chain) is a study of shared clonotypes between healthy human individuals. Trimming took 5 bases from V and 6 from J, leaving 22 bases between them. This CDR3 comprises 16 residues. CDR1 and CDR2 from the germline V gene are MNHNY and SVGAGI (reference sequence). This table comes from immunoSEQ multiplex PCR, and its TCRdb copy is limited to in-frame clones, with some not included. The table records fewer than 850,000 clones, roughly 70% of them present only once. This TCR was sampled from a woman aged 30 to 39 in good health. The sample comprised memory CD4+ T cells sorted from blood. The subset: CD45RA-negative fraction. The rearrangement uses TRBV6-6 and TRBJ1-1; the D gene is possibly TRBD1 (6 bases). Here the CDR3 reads CASSPPEGGYVAEAFF. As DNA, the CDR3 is TGTGCCAGCAGTCCCCCTGAGGGGGGGTATGTGGCTGAAGCTTTCTTT.